A selection of T cell receptor beta chains follows, all from one sample in a study of radiation and T cells in renal cell carcinoma. The data were produced by immunoSEQ multiplex PCR, yet TCRdb's version contains in-frame clones alone and is incomplete. There are fewer than 150,000 clones in the sample; roughly 91% occur only once, and approximately 5.8% lies in the top ten. This material consisted of blood, taken from a patient whose treatment included radiotherapy and nephrectomy. Source of these receptors: a woman aged 70-85 years with renal cell carcinoma. CDR3s include the opening cysteine and the closing phenylalanine or tryptophan. Fields, in order: V gene, J gene, D gene, CDR3 length, clone size, CDR3 protein, CDR3 DNA. D genes are given only for firm matches. Clone size appears in some rows only: once, few, many, or a class for an expanded clone.

V gene: TRBV6-1; J gene: TRBJ2-7; D gene: -; CDR3 length: 12; clone size: -; CDR3 protein: CASSERDVRQYF; CDR3 DNA: TGTGCCAGCAGTGAGAGGGACGTTCGGCAGTACTTC
V gene: TRBV7-9; J gene: TRBJ1-1; D gene: -; CDR3 length: 14; clone size: -; CDR3 protein: CASSLTGLNTEAFF; CDR3 DNA: TGTGCCAGCAGCTTAACAGGGTTGAACACTGAAGCTTTCTTT
V gene: TRBV6-1; J gene: TRBJ1-1; D gene: -; CDR3 length: 12; clone size: -; CDR3 protein: CASSVGGTEAFF; CDR3 DNA: TGTGCCAGCAGTGTAGGGGGCACTGAAGCTTTCTTT
V gene: TRBV14; J gene: TRBJ1-2; D gene: -; CDR3 length: 13; clone size: -; CDR3 protein: CASSQLISAGYTF; CDR3 DNA: TGTGCCAGCAGCCAATTGATCTCGGCTGGCTACACCTTC
V gene: TRBV18; J gene: TRBJ2-3; D gene: -; CDR3 length: 13; clone size: once; CDR3 protein: CASSLVSADTQYF; CDR3 DNA: TGTGCCAGCTCACTGGTAAGCGCAGATACGCAGTATTTT
V gene: TRBV7-3; J gene: TRBJ2-1; D gene: -; CDR3 length: 13; clone size: -; CDR3 protein: CASSSSTNTEQFF; CDR3 DNA: TGTGCCAGCAGCTCTTCTACCAATACAGAGCAGTTCTTC
V gene: TRBV19; J gene: TRBJ1-1; D gene: TRBD1; CDR3 length: 17; clone size: -; CDR3 protein: CASSLTRGQGWDTEAFF; CDR3 DNA: TGTGCCAGTAGTCTGACCCGGGGACAGGGTTGGGACACTGAAGCTTTCTTT
V gene: TRBV5-4; J gene: TRBJ1-1; D gene: -; CDR3 length: 14; clone size: -; CDR3 protein: CASNPSLMNTEAFF; CDR3 DNA: TGTGCCAGCAACCCCAGTCTCATGAACACTGAAGCTTTCTTT
V gene: TRBV7-2; J gene: TRBJ2-3; D gene: TRBD2; CDR3 length: 16; clone size: -; CDR3 protein: CASSLKAGGNTDTQYF; CDR3 DNA: TGTGCCAGCAGCTTGAAGGCGGGGGGGAACACAGATACGCAGTATTTT
V gene: TRBV10-3; J gene: TRBJ2-3; D gene: -; CDR3 length: 11; clone size: -; CDR3 protein: CASQKSDTQYF; CDR3 DNA: TGTGCCAGCCAGAAGTCAGATACGCAGTATTTT
V gene: TRBV19; J gene: TRBJ2-3; D gene: TRBD2; CDR3 length: 16; clone size: -; CDR3 protein: CASSIGRGTSGNTQYF; CDR3 DNA: TGTGCCAGTAGTATAGGCCGGGGGACTAGCGGCAATACGCAGTATTTT
V gene: TRBV28; J gene: TRBJ1-4; D gene: -; CDR3 length: 13; clone size: once; CDR3 protein: CASGRVRNEKLFF; CDR3 DNA: TGTGCCAGCGGCAGGGTCCGAAATGAAAAACTGTTTTTT
V gene: TRBV5-1; J gene: TRBJ1-6; D gene: -; CDR3 length: 14; clone size: -; CDR3 protein: CASSTSGTYSPLHF; CDR3 DNA: TGCGCCAGCTCGACCTCCGGGACCTATTCACCCCTCCACTTT
V gene: TRBV6-5; J gene: TRBJ1-2; D gene: -; CDR3 length: 13; clone size: -; CDR3 protein: CASSSQGHYGYTF; CDR3 DNA: TGTGCCAGCAGTTCGCAAGGGCACTATGGCTACACCTTC
V gene: TRBV11-2; J gene: TRBJ2-3; D gene: -; CDR3 length: 13; clone size: -; CDR3 protein: CASSYLRADTQYF; CDR3 DNA: TGTGCCAGCAGCTACCTCAGGGCTGATACGCAGTATTTT
V gene: TRBV30; J gene: TRBJ1-3; D gene: -; CDR3 length: 13; clone size: few; CDR3 protein: CAWSVPPGNTIYF; CDR3 DNA: TGTGCCTGGAGTGTACCCCCTGGAAACACCATATATTTT
V gene: TRBV27; J gene: TRBJ1-2; D gene: -; CDR3 length: 14; clone size: -; CDR3 protein: CASSASRVNYGYTF; CDR3 DNA: TGTGCCAGCAGTGCATCCAGGGTTAACTATGGCTACACCTTC
V gene: TRBV19; J gene: TRBJ1-5; D gene: TRBD1; CDR3 length: 15; clone size: -; CDR3 protein: CASSPGQGSNQPQHF; CDR3 DNA: TGTGCCAGTAGCCCGGGACAGGGAAGTAATCAGCCCCAGCATTTT
V gene: TRBV7-2; J gene: TRBJ2-7; D gene: -; CDR3 length: 12; clone size: once; CDR3 protein: CASSPGSYEQYF; CDR3 DNA: TGTGCCAGCAGCCCGGGAAGTTACGAGCAGTACTTC
V gene: TRBV11-2; J gene: TRBJ2-1; D gene: -; CDR3 length: 14; clone size: -; CDR3 protein: CASSLGRGPNEQFF; CDR3 DNA: TGTGCCAGCAGCTTAGGCAGGGGCCCTAATGAGCAGTTCTTC
V gene: TRBV6-1; J gene: TRBJ2-3; D gene: -; CDR3 length: 12; clone size: -; CDR3 protein: CASRETTDTQYF; CDR3 DNA: TGTGCCAGCAGAGAAACCACAGATACGCAGTATTTT
V gene: TRBV7-8; J gene: TRBJ1-1; D gene: -; CDR3 length: 13; clone size: few; CDR3 protein: CASSLAGSPEAFF; CDR3 DNA: TGTGCCAGCAGCTTAGCGGGTAGCCCTGAAGCTTTCTTT
V gene: TRBV19; J gene: TRBJ1-5; D gene: -; CDR3 length: 15; clone size: -; CDR3 protein: CASHLTGMSNQPQHF; CDR3 DNA: TGTGCCAGCCATCTTACAGGGATGAGCAATCAGCCCCAGCATTTT
V gene: TRBV2; J gene: TRBJ2-7; D gene: -; CDR3 length: 13; clone size: -; CDR3 protein: CATIGPGGNEQYF; CDR3 DNA: TGTGCCACCATAGGACCGGGGGGCAACGAGCAGTACTTC
V gene: TRBV27; J gene: TRBJ1-5; D gene: -; CDR3 length: 14; clone size: -; CDR3 protein: CASSFLGVGQPQHF; CDR3 DNA: TGTGCCAGCAGTTTTCTGGGGGTTGGTCAGCCCCAGCATTTT
V gene: TRBV27; J gene: TRBJ1-6; D gene: TRBD1; CDR3 length: 19; clone size: -; CDR3 protein: CASTPFLDREGFYNSPLHF; CDR3 DNA: TGTGCCAGCACCCCTTTCCTGGACAGGGAAGGTTTCTATAATTCACCCCTCCACTTT
V gene: TRBV2; J gene: TRBJ2-3; D gene: -; CDR3 length: 13; clone size: -; CDR3 protein: CASTGPRTDTQYF; CDR3 DNA: TGTGCCAGCACGGGACCGCGCACAGATACGCAGTATTTT
V gene: TRBV5-1; J gene: TRBJ1-1; D gene: TRBD1; CDR3 length: 17; clone size: -; CDR3 protein: CASSSGQGALVNTEAFF; CDR3 DNA: TGCGCCAGCAGCTCGGGACAGGGGGCGCTTGTGAACACTGAAGCTTTCTTT
V gene: TRBV7-3; J gene: TRBJ2-3; D gene: TRBD2; CDR3 length: 16; clone size: -; CDR3 protein: CASSLAGGAVTDTQYF; CDR3 DNA: TGTGCCAGCTCCCTAGCGGGGGGGGCGGTCACAGATACGCAGTATTTT
V gene: TRBV7-2; J gene: TRBJ2-3; D gene: -; CDR3 length: 15; clone size: -; CDR3 protein: CASSLYGLPTDTQYF; CDR3 DNA: TGTGCCAGCAGCCTATACGGACTACCCACAGATACGCAGTATTTT
V gene: TRBV4-1; J gene: TRBJ2-3; D gene: -; CDR3 length: 16; clone size: -; CDR3 protein: CASSPGDVDWADTQYF; CDR3 DNA: TGCGCCAGCAGCCCAGGAGATGTTGATTGGGCAGATACGCAGTATTTT
V gene: TRBV12-1; J gene: TRBJ2-2; D gene: -; CDR3 length: 14; clone size: -; CDR3 protein: CASSFAFDTGELFF; CDR3 DNA: TGTGCCAGCAGCTTTGCATTCGACACCGGGGAGCTGTTTTTT
V gene: TRBV7-2; J gene: TRBJ2-7; D gene: TRBD2; CDR3 length: 15; clone size: -; CDR3 protein: CASSPSGGLSYEQYF; CDR3 DNA: TGTGCCAGCAGCCCTAGCGGGGGCCTCTCCTACGAGCAGTACTTC
V gene: TRBV29-1; J gene: TRBJ1-1; D gene: -; CDR3 length: 12; clone size: -; CDR3 protein: CSASDMNTEAFF; CDR3 DNA: TGCAGCGCCTCGGATATGAACACTGAAGCTTTCTTT
V gene: TRBV7-2; J gene: TRBJ2-1; D gene: TRBD2; CDR3 length: 17; clone size: -; CDR3 protein: CASSKLLAGGPYNEQFF; CDR3 DNA: TGTGCCAGCAGCAAACTACTAGCGGGGGGCCCCTACAATGAGCAGTTCTTC
V gene: TRBV5-5; J gene: TRBJ1-2; D gene: -; CDR3 length: 13; clone size: -; CDR3 protein: CASSLGQYYGYTF; CDR3 DNA: TGTGCCAGCAGCTTGGGACAGTACTATGGCTACACCTTC
V gene: TRBV6-1; J gene: TRBJ2-3; D gene: -; CDR3 length: 14; clone size: -; CDR3 protein: CASTPVRATDTQYF; CDR3 DNA: TGTGCCAGCACCCCTGTAAGAGCTACGGATACGCAGTATTTT
V gene: TRBV14; J gene: TRBJ1-2; D gene: -; CDR3 length: 14; clone size: -; CDR3 protein: CASSQVVGNYGYTF; CDR3 DNA: TGTGCCAGCAGCCAAGTTGTGGGAAACTATGGCTACACCTTC
V gene: TRBV19; J gene: TRBJ2-4; D gene: TRBD2; CDR3 length: 15; clone size: -; CDR3 protein: CASSIDSGGKNIQYF; CDR3 DNA: TGTGCCAGTAGTATAGATAGCGGGGGTAAAAACATTCAGTACTTC
V gene: TRBV9; J gene: TRBJ1-5; D gene: -; CDR3 length: 13; clone size: -; CDR3 protein: CASSPGGLGPQHF; CDR3 DNA: TGTGCCAGCAGCCCCGGCGGCCTCGGGCCCCAGCATTTT
V gene: TRBV6-5; J gene: TRBJ1-4; D gene: -; CDR3 length: 15; clone size: -; CDR3 protein: CASTRAPATNEKLFF; CDR3 DNA: TGTGCCAGCACCCGGGCTCCTGCAACTAATGAAAAACTGTTTTTT
V gene: TRBV7-2; J gene: TRBJ2-2; D gene: -; CDR3 length: 13; clone size: -; CDR3 protein: CASSLVDGGELFF; CDR3 DNA: TGTGCCAGCAGCTTAGTGGACGGCGGGGAGCTGTTTTTT
V gene: TRBV6-5; J gene: TRBJ2-1; D gene: TRBD2; CDR3 length: 15; clone size: -; CDR3 protein: CASSLGLAGGGEQFF; CDR3 DNA: TGTGCCAGCAGTCTCGGACTAGCGGGGGGCGGTGAGCAGTTCTTC
V gene: TRBV18; J gene: TRBJ2-1; D gene: -; CDR3 length: 14; clone size: -; CDR3 protein: CASSPGSTYNEQFF; CDR3 DNA: TGTGCCAGCTCGCCGGGGTCTACTTACAATGAGCAGTTCTTC
V gene: TRBV6-5; J gene: TRBJ1-1; D gene: -; CDR3 length: 13; clone size: -; CDR3 protein: CASRLYREGEAFF; CDR3 DNA: TGTGCCAGCAGACTATATAGGGAGGGGGAAGCTTTCTTT
V gene: TRBV9; J gene: TRBJ2-1; D gene: TRBD2; CDR3 length: 17; clone size: -; CDR3 protein: CASSVAPTSYSGNEQFF; CDR3 DNA: TGTGCCAGCAGCGTAGCCCCGACTAGCTATTCCGGGAATGAGCAGTTCTTC
V gene: TRBV27; J gene: TRBJ1-2; D gene: -; CDR3 length: 13; clone size: -; CDR3 protein: CASTPPGTYGYTF; CDR3 DNA: TGTGCCAGCACCCCTCCGGGCACCTATGGCTACACCTTC
V gene: TRBV2; J gene: TRBJ2-4; D gene: -; CDR3 length: 12; clone size: -; CDR3 protein: CASSARGALKYF; CDR3 DNA: TGTGCCAGCAGTGCTCGGGGGGCATTAAAGTACTTC
V gene: TRBV11-3; J gene: TRBJ1-6; D gene: -; CDR3 length: 17; clone size: once; CDR3 protein: CASSLGAGEGYNSPLHF; CDR3 DNA: TGTGCCAGCAGCTTAGGGGCAGGGGAGGGGTATAATTCACCCCTCCACTTT
V gene: TRBV7-2; J gene: TRBJ2-7; D gene: -; CDR3 length: 11; clone size: once; CDR3 protein: CASRTMGEQYF; CDR3 DNA: TGTGCCAGCAGGACTATGGGGGAGCAGTACTTC
V gene: TRBV19; J gene: TRBJ1-1; D gene: -; CDR3 length: 12; clone size: -; CDR3 protein: CASGRLNTEAFF; CDR3 DNA: TGTGCCAGTGGACGGTTGAACACTGAAGCTTTCTTT
V gene: TRBV19; J gene: TRBJ2-7; D gene: TRBD1; CDR3 length: 13; clone size: -; CDR3 protein: CASSRDRGSEQYF; CDR3 DNA: TGTGCCAGTAGCCGCGACAGGGGGTCCGAGCAGTACTTC